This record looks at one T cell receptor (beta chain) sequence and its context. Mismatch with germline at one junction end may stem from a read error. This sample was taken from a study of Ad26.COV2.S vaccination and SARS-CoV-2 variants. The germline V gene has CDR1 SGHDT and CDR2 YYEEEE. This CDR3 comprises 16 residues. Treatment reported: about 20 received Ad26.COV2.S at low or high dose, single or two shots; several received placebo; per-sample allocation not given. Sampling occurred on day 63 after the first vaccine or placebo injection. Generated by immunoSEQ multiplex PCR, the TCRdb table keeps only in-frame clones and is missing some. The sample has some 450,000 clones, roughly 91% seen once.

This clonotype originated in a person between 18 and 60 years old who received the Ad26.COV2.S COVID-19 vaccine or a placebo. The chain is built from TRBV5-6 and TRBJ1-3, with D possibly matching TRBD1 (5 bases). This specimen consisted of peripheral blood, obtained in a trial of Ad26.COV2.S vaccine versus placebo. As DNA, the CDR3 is TGTGCCAGCAGCTACCGGCGGGGGGACGGCGGGTTAATCCAGAATTTT. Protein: CASSYRRGDGGLIQNF. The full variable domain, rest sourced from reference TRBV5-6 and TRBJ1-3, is DAGVTQSPTHLIKTRGQQVTLRCSPKSGHDTVSWYQQALGQGPQFIFQYYEEEERQRGNFPDRFSGHQFPNYSSELNVNALLLGDSALYLCASSYRRGDGGLIQNFGEGSWLTVV.